Here is one T cell receptor beta chain with its context. Its antigen is unknown. Base qualities are not provided; no much larger clone lies one nucleotide away. The germline V gene encodes CDR1 SGHNT and CDR2 YYREEE (reference sequence). V is shortened by 0 bases, J by 1 base, and the region joining them spans 6 bases. The CDR3, from cysteine to phenylalanine, totals 14 residues. The sequence is cut down to CDR3 DNA, 42 bases in frame from base 1. The collaborating institutions used their own protocols to collect whole blood in K2EDTA tubes. For TCRbeta analysis, collaborators shipped samples as frozen whole blood, isolated PBMCs, or DNA extracted from either of those sample types. The sample is drawn from a study of blood T cell repertoires in COVID-19 (dated by TCRdb to about 2020). Describing the broader study: Samples covering the acute and convalescent phases of COVID-19 were provided by collaborators in the United States, Italy and Spain. Samples came from the ongoing ImmuneRACE study (first 160 participants) plus 1,254 subjects from 6 global collaborators. Nearly every sample came with metadata listing a de-identified subject ID, COVID-19 status, age in years and sex. The repertoires were released in a freely available public database intended as a resource for research on the immune response to SARS-CoV-2. The material from the prospective study consisted of cDNA or gDNA derived from T cells, B-cell-depleted T cells, or PBMCs. Where HLA class I and class II types were available, the types were taken from metadata supplied by the sample provider, not from assay-based typing. Deeply sampled blood TCRbeta repertoires from subjects exposed to, actively infected with, or recovered from COVID-19 were included in the dataset.

Study-level results and caveats: The quantity of clinical and demographic metadata differed by source and by participant and was supplied without curation.

TCRbeta CDR3 regions were amplified from genomic DNA by means of the immunoSEQ Assay, a bias-controlled multiplex PCR. The authors' analysis ran thus. Within the assay, amplification of reference gene primers was used to estimate how many nucleated cells each sample contained. To quantify the absolute abundance of each unique TCRbeta CDR3 rearrangement, sequence reads were collapsed and filtered. Productive Simpson clonality was computed per sample as the square root of Simpson's diversity index over productive rearrangements. TCRdb took over this immuneACCESS table, retaining in-frame rearrangements with V and J assigned. Such tables are incomplete; in checked studies, under half of the missing clones stem from an unresolved V gene, and the remainder is unexplained. The V and J calls and clone size come from that table; D and trimming were worked out from the DNA. This sample gives more than 85,000 clones in total; around 85% of them show up just once. The ten largest make up 20% to 25% of the sample.

The TCR comes from a man at least 80 years old with active or convalescent COVID-19. The sequence joins TRBV5-4 to TRBJ2-3; the D gene cannot be resolved reliably. Input material: peripheral blood. The CDR3 here reads CASSLDYRTDTQYF. DNA sequence: TGTGCCAGCAGCTTGGACTACCGCACAGATACGCAGTATTTT.